Following are 27 T cell receptor beta chains from one sample sequenced in a study of blood T cell repertoires in COVID-19. The protocol was immunoSEQ multiplex PCR, while the TCRdb copy is restricted to in-frame clones and leaves out a portion. The table includes roughly 300,000 clones, around 87% detected once. Sequencing input: peripheral blood. All receptors derive from a woman aged 50 to 65 who had recovered from COVID-19.

This chain links TRBV28 with TRBJ2-2; 14 positions match TRBD2. Germline V CDR1 and CDR2: MDHEN, SYDVKM. The CDR3 length is 16 residues. With 3 bases clipped from V and 6 bases from J, the junction kept 3 bases outside the gene matches. The CDR3 loop is CASSFMGLAGAGELFF. The CDR3 DNA sequence: TGTGCCAGCAGTTTTATGGGACTAGCGGGAGCCGGGGAGCTGTTTTTT.

This sequence joins TRBV7-8 and TRBJ1-1; 7 bases map to TRBD1. Trimming at V came to 5 bases and at J to 9 bases, leaving 15 bases not matched to a gene. The CDR3 consists of 15 residues. In germline, CDR1 is SGHVS, CDR2 FQNEAQ. In DNA, the CDR3 is TGTGCCAGCAGCGTCTCCGGGACAGATAAATTGAAAGCTTTCTTT. Translated, it gives CASSVSGTDKLKAFF. Based on the CDR3 plus reference TRBV7-8 and TRBJ1-1, the full variable domain is GAGVSQSPRYKVAKRGQDVALRCDPISGHVSLFWYQQALGQGPEFLTYFQNEAQLDKSGLPSDRFFAERPEGSVSTLKIQRTQQEDSAVYLCASSVSGTDKLKAFFGQGTRLTVV.

Regarding this clone: Within the sample, other DNA sequences also encode this same CDR3. The chain employs TRBV27 and TRBJ2-1, with 8 bases lining up with TRBD1. The V gene end was trimmed by 6 bases and the J gene end by 1 base; junction bases not matched to a gene: 5. The CDR3 runs to 15 residues. CDR1 MNHEY and CDR2 SMNVEV come from the germline V gene (reference sequence). DNA of the CDR3: TGTGCCAGCAGCCCCCGGACAGGGTCCTACAATGAGCAGTTCTTC. Its protein is CASSPRTGSYNEQFF.

The V gene is TRBV4-2, the J gene TRBJ2-7, with TRBD2 matching 10 bases. V shed 4 bases, J shed 6 bases, and the junction held 9 bases outside the gene matches. CDR3 length: 15 amino acids. Germline CDR1 reads LGHNA; CDR2 reads YNFKEQ. The CDR3 DNA sequence: TGTGCCAGCAGCCCATGGTCTAGCGGGAGCTCCGAGCAGTACTTC. Translated, it gives CASSPWSSGSSEQYF.

The chain uses TRBV9 and TRBJ2-1; 11 bases map to TRBD2. In germline, CDR1 is SGDLS, CDR2 YYNGEE. With V trimmed by 2 bases and J by 9 bases, 7 bases remained unmatched. The CDR3 contains 15 residues. CDR3 DNA sequence: TGTGCCAGCAGCGTGACTAGCGGGAAGTCTGGTGAGCAGTTCTTC. Protein: CASSVTSGKSGEQFF.

This chain links TRBV7-9 with TRBJ2-1; no firm D call. The V end was cut by 2 bases, the J end by 8 bases, with 13 bases between. Germline CDR1 is SEHNR and CDR2 is FQNEAQ (reference sequence). The CDR3 spans 14 residues. The CDR3 reads CASSLFPGSHEQFF. Here the CDR3 DNA reads TGTGCCAGCAGCTTATTTCCAGGTTCGCATGAGCAGTTCTTC. The full variable domain, in which reference TRBV7-9 and TRBJ2-1 provide the parts outside the CDR3, is DTGVSQNPRHKITKRGQNVTFRCDPISEHNRLYWYRQTLGQGPEFLTYFQNEAQLEKSRLLSDRFSAERPKGSFSTLEIQRTEQGDSAMYLCASSLFPGSHEQFFGPGTRLTVL.

This clone occurred once. Other DNA sequences within the sample encode an identical CDR3. The rearrangement links TRBV11-3 to TRBJ1-1; 9 bases map to TRBD1. This CDR3 comprises 14 residues. From germline, CDR1 is SGHNT and CDR2 YENEEA. Unmatched junction bases numbered 1, after V lost 5 bases and J lost 0 bases. CDR3 DNA sequence: TGTGCCAGCAGCACAGGGGGCCTGAACACTGAAGCTTTCTTT. Amino acid sequence: CASSTGGLNTEAFF.

The J gene is TRBJ1-5, the V gene TRBV7-9, with 11 bases fitting TRBD1. V lost 3 bases and J lost 3; bases outside the gene matches: 4. CDR3 length: 16 residues. Per the germline V gene, CDR1 is SEHNR and CDR2 is FQNEAQ (reference sequence). CDR3 residues: CASSLGTGGSNQPQHF. CDR3 bases: TGTGCCAGCAGCTTGGGGACAGGGGGTTCCAATCAGCCCCAGCATTTT.

The genes are TRBV6-5 and TRBJ1-4; 11 bases map to TRBD1. Germline CDR1 is MNHEY and CDR2 is SVGAGI. The J segment lost 8 bases and the V segment lost 6 bases, leaving 8 bases of the junction unmatched. The CDR3 is made up of 15 amino acids. CDR3 sequence: CASSGTGGVVEKLFF. The CDR3 nucleotides are TGTGCCAGCAGCGGGACAGGGGGTGTTGTGGAAAAACTGTTTTTT.

The CDR3, as DNA: TGTGCCAGCAGTTTAGATCGGACTAGTTCCTCTCCGTACTTC. As protein: CASSLDRTSSSPYF. The chain employs TRBV27 and TRBJ2-7, with 7 bases lining up with TRBD2. Looked up from germline, CDR1 is MNHEY and CDR2 is SMNVEV (reference sequence). The CDR3 sequence is 14 residues long. Trimming at V came to 2 bases and at J to 12 bases, leaving 13 bases not matched to a gene.

This sequence joins TRBV19 and TRBJ1-6; TRBD1 aligns across 10 bases. The junction had 16 bases not matched to a gene; V was cut back by 4 bases and J by 10 bases. This CDR3 is 18 amino acids long. Germline lookup yields CDR1 LNHDA and CDR2 SQIVND (reference sequence). The CDR3 loop reads CASSSNRQGQGIRSPLHF. DNA of the CDR3: TGTGCCAGTAGTAGCAACCGGCAGGGACAGGGGATCCGATCACCCCTCCACTTT.

The V gene is TRBV10-2, the J gene TRBJ1-5; D remains ambiguous. Trimming shortened V by 0 bases and J by 4 bases, and 7 bases separated the two germline ends. Germline CDR1 WSHSY, CDR2 SAAADI. The CDR3 totals 14 residues. The CDR3: CASSESIGNQPQHF. CDR3 nucleotide sequence: TGCGCCAGCAGTGAGTCGATCGGGAATCAGCCCCAGCATTTT.

The V call is TRBV4-3, the J call TRBJ2-7; a weak D match, TRBD2 (5 bases). This CDR3 region has 15 residues. Germline values: CDR1 LGHNA, CDR2 YSLEER. Trimming shortened V by 0 bases and J by 3 bases, and 12 bases separated the two germline ends. Written as DNA, the CDR3 is TGCGCCAGCAGCCAAGACGAGAGCGGAATCTACGAGCAGTACTTC. It yields the protein CASSQDESGIYEQYF.

The chain couples TRBV10-3 to TRBJ1-2; possible D gene TRBD1, 6 bases. Trimming removed 6 bases at V and 0 bases at J, with 17 bases between. CDR1 ENHRY and CDR2 SYGVKD come from the germline V gene. The CDR3 sequence is 16 residues long. CDR3 loop: CAIRVERTATNYGYTF. The DNA of the CDR3 is TGTGCCATCAGGGTCGAGAGGACAGCTACTAACTATGGCTACACCTTC.

This CDR3 reads CASSLGGRFQPQHF. CDR3 DNA sequence: TGTGCCAGCAGTCTAGGGGGACGTTTTCAGCCCCAGCATTTT. The genes are TRBV28 and TRBJ1-5; tentatively, D is TRBD1 (6 bases). CDR3 length: 14 amino acids. Trimming pared 5 bases from V and 6 bases from J, leaving 14 bases between. Per the germline V gene, CDR1 is MDHEN and CDR2 is SYDVKM.

This sequence joins TRBV19 and TRBJ1-1; 8 nucleotides agree with TRBD1. The CDR3 has 13 amino acids. With V trimmed by 1 base and J by 9 bases, 4 bases remained unmatched. Germline CDR1 is LNHDA and CDR2 is SQIVND (reference sequence). The DNA of the CDR3 is TGTGCCAGTAGTATAGTGCAGGGGGCGCAAGCTTTCTTT. As protein: CASSIVQGAQAFF.

The chain links TRBV5-1 to TRBJ2-5; 9 bases agree with TRBD1. The germline V gene has CDR1 SGHRS and CDR2 YFSETQ. The trim removed 0 bases at V and 4 bases at J, leaving 4 bases unmatched. CDR3 length: 15 amino acids. CDR3 nucleotide sequence: TGCGCCAGCAGCTTGGCGACGGACAGGGGAGAGACCCAGTACTTC. Translation gives CASSLATDRGETQYF.

The chain carries TRBV21-1 and TRBJ1-3; TRBD1 is the table's D call and was not checked against the DNA. TRBV21-1 is listed as a pseudogene. This CDR3 has 16 residues. CDR3 residues: CASSTTVGPSGNTIYF. CDR3 sequence (DNA): TGTGCCAGCAGCACGACAGTCGGTCCCTCTGGAAACACCATATATTTT.

This chain joins TRBV10-3 and TRBJ1-2; a possible D gene is TRBD1 (5 bases). Trimming took off 4 bases at V and 5 bases at J, with 20 bases between the two ends. CDR3 length equals 16 residues. Germline V gene sequence: CDR1 ENHRY, CDR2 SYGVKD. The CDR3 is CAISGVGREGFYGYTF. In DNA form, the CDR3 reads TGTGCCATCAGTGGGGTGGGCAGGGAAGGATTTTATGGCTACACCTTC.

The chain is built from TRBV5-4 and TRBJ2-5, with 14 bases identical to TRBD2. V gave up 3 bases and J gave up 2 bases; unmatched junction bases: 6. This CDR3 region has 17 residues. Per the germline V gene, CDR1 is SGHNT and CDR2 is YYREEE (reference sequence). CDR3 sequence: CASSSGTSGGGQETQYF. CDR3 DNA: TGTGCCAGCAGCTCCGGGACTAGCGGGGGAGGACAAGAGACCCAGTACTTC.

The chain combines TRBV18 with TRBJ2-5, with 8 bases aligning to TRBD2. The trim removed 4 bases at V and 2 bases at J, leaving 3 bases unmatched. The V gene's germline CDR1 is KGHSH and CDR2 LQKENI. CDR3 length: 14 amino acids. This CDR3 is CASSLRGDQETQYF. The CDR3, as DNA: TGTGCCAGCTCACTGCGGGGGGATCAAGAGACCCAGTACTTC.

J is TRBJ2-1 and V is TRBV7-9; D remains unclear. The CDR3 runs to 12 residues. The V and J ends lost 1 base and 8 bases respectively, with 6 bases between them. Looked up from germline, CDR1 is SEHNR and CDR2 is FQNEAQ (reference sequence). CDR3 sequence: CASSLGVDEQFF. CDR3 DNA sequence: TGTGCCAGCAGCTTAGGAGTAGATGAGCAGTTCTTC.

The rearrangement uses TRBV7-2 and TRBJ1-1, with a tentative D call TRBD1 (6 bases). V lost 3 bases and J 6 bases, leaving 14 bases between the germline ends. The CDR3 sequence is 14 residues long. The germline V gene has CDR1 SGHTA and CDR2 FQGNSA. In DNA, the CDR3 is TGTGCCAGCAGCTTTTACAGGGTTGGAGCTGAAGCTTTCTTT. Amino acid sequence: CASSFYRVGAEAFF.

The chain uses TRBV3-1 (or the pseudogene TRBV3-2) and TRBJ2-7, with 7 bases matching TRBD2. Losses at the gene ends were 10 bases for V and 0 bases for J; bases not matched to a gene: 9. The CDR3 consists of 14 residues. CDR1 is LGHDT, CDR2 YNNKEL, per germline (reference sequence). The chain's CDR3 is CATQGGRGSYEQYF. CDR3 bases: TGTGCCACTCAGGGCGGGAGAGGCTCCTACGAGCAGTACTTC.

This clone was recorded many times. The chain carries TRBV7-2 and TRBJ2-2; D is possibly TRBD1 (6 bases). CDR3 length: 14 residues. Germline-derived CDR1 and CDR2 are SGHTA and FQGNSA. The germline V and J ends were trimmed by 8 bases and 4 bases, with 14 bases remaining between them. CDR3 protein: CASGTGFSTGELFF. The CDR3 DNA reads TGTGCCAGCGGAACAGGGTTCAGCACCGGGGAGCTGTTTTTT.

The CDR3 loop is CASSEGRVHEKLFF. The CDR3 DNA sequence: TGTGCCAGCAGTGAAGGCAGGGTTCATGAAAAACTGTTTTTT. V usage is TRBV2 and J usage is TRBJ1-4; the D gene is possibly TRBD1 (5 bases). CDR1 SNHLY and CDR2 FYNNEI come from the germline V gene. Trimming removed 1 base at V and 6 bases at J, with 9 bases between. This CDR3 is 14 amino acids long. Full variable domain (missing parts from reference TRBV2 and TRBJ1-4): EPEVTQTPSHQVTQMGQEVILRCVPISNHLYFYWYRQILGQKVEFLVSFYNNEISEKSEIFDDQFSVERPDGSNFTLKIRSTKLEDSAMYFCASSEGRVHEKLFFGSGTQLSVL.

This chain links TRBV6-5 with TRBJ1-4; 10 bases map to TRBD1. This CDR3 is built from 15 residues. The V and J ends lost 6 bases and 7 bases, in that order; junction bases with no gene match: 8. In germline, CDR1 is MNHEY, CDR2 SVGAGI. The CDR3 here is CASRRPGQGSEKLFF. DNA of the CDR3: TGTGCCAGCAGACGCCCGGGACAGGGGAGTGAAAAACTGTTTTTT.